These T cell receptor beta chains were read from a single sample in a study of OX40 agonist ivuxolimab in advanced cancers. TCRdb's table, derived via immunoSEQ multiplex PCR, lists solely in-frame clones and lacks some. This repertoire shows 20,000 to 25,000 clones, 76% found once; its top ten account for about a tenth. Sequencing used CD4+ or CD8+ T cells sorted from blood, obtained in a trial of the OX40 agonist ivuxolimab. These receptors all stem from an adult with an advanced solid tumor such as melanoma, head and neck, liver or kidney cancer. The CDR3 runs from the conserved cysteine through the conserved F or W. The D gene is left open where the match is weak. Only part of the rows carry a size: once, few, many, or a class if the clone is expanded.

j_call | v_call | clone_size | d_call | cdr3_aa | cdr3_nt
TRBJ1-1 | TRBV5-6 | - | - | CASSLFGGNMNTEAFF | TGTGCCAGCAGTTTGTTTGGGGGAAACATGAACACTGAAGCTTTCTTT
TRBJ2-5 | TRBV4-1 | - | - | CASSQEKTQYF | TGCGCCAGCAGCCAAGAAAAGACCCAGTACTTC
TRBJ1-1 | TRBV11-1 | - | - | CASSLGRRFTEAFF | TGTGCCAGCAGCTTAGGACGTAGGTTCACTGAAGCTTTCTTT
TRBJ1-2 | TRBV29-1 | - | - | CSVATGLGFGYTF | TGCAGCGTTGCGACAGGTCTTGGTTTTGGCTACACCTTC
TRBJ1-2 | TRBV6-1 | - | - | CASSEDSYGYTF | TGTGCCAGCAGTGAAGACAGCTATGGCTACACCTTC
TRBJ1-3 | TRBV10-3 | - | - | CAISGQGGGNTIYF | TGTGCCATCAGTGGTCAGGGTGGTGGAAACACCATATATTTT
TRBJ1-2 | TRBV9 | - | - | CASAGGGGWSNYGYTF | TGTGCCAGCGCCGGAGGGGGAGGTTGGTCTAACTATGGCTACACCTTC
TRBJ2-7 | TRBV25-1 | - | - | CASSGSATPYEQYF | TGTGCCAGCAGTGGGTCGGCAACCCCTTACGAGCAGTACTTC
TRBJ1-5 | TRBV6-1 | - | - | CASNRDSNQPQHF | TGTGCCAGCAACCGGGATAGCAATCAGCCCCAGCATTTT
TRBJ1-3 | TRBV7-6 | - | - | CASSASPTPSSGNTIYF | TGTGCCAGCAGCGCAAGCCCGACACCCAGCTCTGGAAACACCATATATTTT
TRBJ2-5 | TRBV7-3 | - | TRBD2 | CASSQALAGGVETQYF | TGTGCCAGCAGCCAAGCCCTAGCGGGGGGGGTTGAGACCCAGTACTTC
TRBJ2-7 | TRBV18 | few | TRBD2 | CASSPRGVSYEQYF | TGTGCCAGCTCACCGCGGGGGGTCAGCTACGAGCAGTACTTC
TRBJ1-5 | TRBV6-1 | - | - | CASSDPKGRDWHQPQHF | TGTGCCAGCAGTGACCCGAAGGGTAGGGATTGGCATCAGCCCCAGCATTTT
TRBJ2-3 | TRBV4-2 | - | TRBD2 | CASSPASSGHRTQYF | TGTGCCAGCAGCCCCGCCTCTAGCGGGCACCGTACGCAGTATTTT
TRBJ2-6 | TRBV2 | - | - | CASIPGTSGANVLTF | TGTGCCAGCATCCCGGGGACCTCTGGGGCCAACGTCCTGACTTTC
TRBJ1-2 | TRBV14 | - | TRBD1 | CASSLRTGGAGIYGYTF | TGTGCCAGCAGCCTTCGGACAGGGGGCGCGGGAATCTATGGCTACACCTTC
TRBJ2-5 | TRBV7-3 | - | - | CASSLMSGDGTQYF | TGTGCCAGCAGCTTAATGTCTGGGGATGGGACCCAGTACTTC
TRBJ2-5 | TRBV7-8 | - | - | CASSLAWGRETQYF | TGTGCCAGCAGCTTAGCATGGGGGAGGGAGACCCAGTACTTC
TRBJ2-1 | TRBV5-4 | - | - | CASSLDSGGHNEQFF | TGTGCCAGCAGCTTGGATAGTGGGGGTCACAATGAGCAGTTCTTC
TRBJ2-5 | TRBV6-5 | - | - | CASSSPQETYQETQYF | TGTGCCAGCAGTTCCCCCCAGGAGACGTACCAAGAGACCCAGTACTTC
TRBJ1-2 | TRBV14 | once | - | CASSQLSRGGYTF | TGTGCCAGCAGCCAATTGAGCCGTGGCGGCTACACCTTC
TRBJ2-1 | TRBV27 | once | - | CASSLPLGGGNNEQFF | TGTGCCAGCAGTTTACCCCTAGGGGGGGGAAACAATGAGCAGTTCTTC
TRBJ1-2 | TRBV6-5 | - | - | CASNPTRGNYGYTF | TGTGCCAGCAACCCGACTCGAGGCAACTATGGCTACACCTTC
TRBJ1-2 | TRBV13 | - | - | CASSWDTYGYTF | TGTGCCAGCAGCTGGGACACGTATGGCTACACCTTC
TRBJ1-2 | TRBV4-3 | - | TRBD1 | CASSQGGTGTYGYTF | TGCGCCAGCAGCCAAGGGGGGACAGGGACTTATGGCTACACCTTC
TRBJ2-7 | TRBV15 | - | TRBD1 | CATSRDRTYEQYF | TGTGCCACCAGCCGGGACAGAACCTACGAGCAGTACTTC
TRBJ1-6 | TRBV6-1 | - | - | CASKRRAKDSPLHF | TGTGCCAGCAAACGACGTGCGAAGGATTCACCCCTCCACTTT
TRBJ2-7 | TRBV7-6 | - | - | CASSHLMRGGPYGGEQYF | TGTGCCAGCAGCCACCTTATGAGGGGGGGCCCTTATGGCGGCGAGCAGTACTTC
TRBJ1-2 | TRBV6-6 | - | - | CASSSSGGRAYGYTF | TGTGCCAGCAGTTCCTCGGGCGGCAGGGCCTATGGCTACACCTTC
TRBJ1-2 | TRBV6-5 | - | - | CASSYSGGGGGYTF | TGTGCCAGCAGTTACTCGGGCGGGGGCGGTGGCTACACCTTC
TRBJ1-1 | TRBV9 | - | TRBD1 | CASSFGTGLAEAFF | TGTGCCAGCAGCTTTGGGACAGGGCTCGCTGAAGCTTTCTTT